This TCR beta chain came from a study of breast tumors, draining lymph nodes, adjacent tissues. The table lists this clonotype with many counts. As yet, its antigen is unknown. TCRdb recomputed calls from the multiplex PCR reads with MiXCR, one row per CDR3 protein. The sample has some 170,000 distinct CDR3 sequences; more than 25% are singletons. The study, taken as a whole, reports: Luminal-like breast cancer showed significantly greater tumor-nontumor repertoire similarity than basal-like breast cancer did. Compared with lymph nodes, tumors were less diverse; compared with nontumor tissue, more. Data fit most tumor T cells coming from lymph node, expanding in tumor. Data only fit, rather than demonstrated, lymph node origin of most tumor T cells.

The lymph nodes were axillary draining lymph nodes from breast cancer patients. V lost 1 base, J lost 9 bases, and 13 bases lay in between. CDR3 size: 13 residues. Germline V lookup: CDR1 GTSNPN, CDR2 SVGIG (reference sequence). The rearrangement uses TRBV30 and TRBJ1-5; TRBD1 might be the D (5 bases). The sample consisted of axillary lymph node tissue. The receptor was derived from a female donor with breast cancer. Some clones in this sample may be carry-over from other donors' samples. CDR3 sequence (DNA): TGTGCCTGGAGTGCTCTGGACATTCCGCCCCAGCATTTT. Protein: CAWSALDIPPQHF.